Presented here are 24 T cell receptor beta chains from one specimen sequenced in a study of T cell repertoires in cytomegalovirus infection. In TCRdb, the reads were re-called with MiXCR into one record per CDR3 protein. The table includes approximately 250,000 distinct CDR3 sequences, roughly 12% detected once. Sample: PBMCs. The receptors come from a human donor in good health (CMV status not recorded). Some clones in this sample may be carry-over from other donors' samples.

V is TRBV10-3 and J is TRBJ1-2, with D uncertain. V dropped 2 bases and J dropped 4 bases, with 8 bases sitting between them. The CDR3 consists of 13 residues. The germline gives CDR1 ENHRY, CDR2 SYGVKD. The CDR3 reads CAISEDGLYGYTF. The DNA of the CDR3 is TGTGCCATCAGTGAGGACGGACTCTATGGCTACACCTTC.

This clonotype came up once. A much larger clone sits a single nucleotide away, making a read error possible. The V and J genes are TRBV6-6 and TRBJ2-3, with TRBD2 matching over 14 bases. In germline, CDR1 is MNHNY, CDR2 SVGAGI (reference sequence). The CDR3 sequence is 17 residues long. The CDR3 bases are TGTGCCAGCAGTTACGGGACTAGCGGGAGTTCGACAGATACGCGGTATTTT. Encoded protein: CASSYGTSGSSTDTRYF.

This clonotype showed up just a few times. This chain joins TRBV5-1 and TRBJ2-1, with 7 bases identical to TRBD2. Per the germline V gene, CDR1 is SGHRS and CDR2 is YFSETQ. The ends lost 4 bases at V and 9 bases at J; junction bases unmatched: 7. The CDR3 runs 13 residues. The CDR3 region is CASSLGLDVEQFF. DNA of the CDR3: TGCGCCAGCAGCCTTGGACTAGATGTTGAGCAGTTCTTC. The whole variable domain, remainder taken from reference TRBV5-1 and TRBJ2-1, is KAGVTQTPRYLIKTRGQQVTLSCSPISGHRSVSWYQQTPGQGLQFLFEYFSETQRNKGNFPGRFSGRQFSNSRSEMNVSTLELGDSALYLCASSLGLDVEQFFGPGTRLTVL.

This clonotype was recorded many times. V gene TRBV7-2 combines with J gene TRBJ2-7; 8 nucleotides match TRBD1. Trimming at V came to 4 bases and at J to 9 bases, leaving 5 bases not matched to a gene. The germline V gene encodes CDR1 SGHTA and CDR2 FQGNSA. The CDR3 has 12 amino acids. The CDR3 nucleotides are TGTGCCAGCAGCTGGACAGGGTCCGGGCAGTACTTC. This codes for CASSWTGSGQYF. Based on the CDR3 plus reference TRBV7-2 and TRBJ2-7, the full variable domain is GAGVSQSPSNKVTEKGKDVELRCDPISGHTALYWYRQSLGQGLEFLIYFQGNSAPDKSGLPSDRFSAERTGGSVSTLTIQRTQQEDSAVYLCASSWTGSGQYFGPGTRLTVT.

This clonotype came up a few times. The genes are TRBV4-2 and TRBJ1-1; D is uncertain. Germline CDR1 LGHNA, CDR2 YNFKEQ. The V gene lost 0 bases and the J gene lost 7 bases, with 12 bases spanning the gap. The CDR3 runs 14 residues. DNA for the CDR3: TGTGCCAGCAGCCAAGATAAGGGCTTGGGTGAAGCTTTCTTT. Translating it yields CASSQDKGLGEAFF.

This chain joins TRBV6-2 or TRBV6-3 and TRBJ2-1, with TRBD2 matching over 9 bases. The ends lost 4 bases at V and 5 bases at J; junction bases unmatched: 12. The germline gives CDR1 MNHEY, CDR2 SVGEGT. The CDR3 length is 17 residues. In DNA form, the CDR3 reads TGTGCCAGCAGTTTGGGCCCTCTAGCGGGAAACCACAATGAGCAGTTCTTC. It translates to CASSLGPLAGNHNEQFF.

This clonotype was observed at least ten times. The chain has TRBV7-9 and TRBJ2-3, with TRBD2 matching over 7 bases. The CDR3 has 16 residues. From germline, CDR1 is SEHNR and CDR2 FQNEAQ (reference sequence). V trimming: 2 bases; J trimming: 3 bases; junction bases outside the gene matches: 8. Here the CDR3 reads CASSLIGEGITDTQYF. The DNA of the CDR3 is TGTGCCAGCAGCTTAATCGGGGAGGGAATAACAGATACGCAGTATTTT.

This clonotype was picked up a small number of times. This chain links TRBV9 with TRBJ2-5, with D unresolved. Germline CDR1 is SGDLS and CDR2 is YYNGEE. Trimming removed 5 bases at V and 0 bases at J, with 11 bases between. CDR3 size: 14 residues. CDR3 loop: CASSKASYQETQYF. For the CDR3, the DNA is TGTGCCAGCAGTAAGGCCTCTTACCAAGAGACCCAGTACTTC.

In its sample, this clonotype was seen a few times. This chain joins TRBV6-2 or TRBV6-3 and TRBJ2-4; 7 bases match TRBD1. V lost 3 bases and J lost 0; bases outside the gene matches: 11. CDR1 is MNHEY, CDR2 SVGEGT, per germline. This CDR3 has 18 residues. CDR3 DNA sequence: TGTGCCAGCAGTTATGGCGAGAGGGACAGCCTAGCCAAAAACATTCAGTACTTC. It encodes CASSYGERDSLAKNIQYF.

This clonotype has a handful of counts. CDR3 region: CASSLGGAGNSPLHF. Here the CDR3 DNA reads TGTGCCAGCAGTTTAGGGGGGGCAGGGAATTCACCCCTCCACTTT. The V and J genes are TRBV12-3 or TRBV12-4 and TRBJ1-6, with D possibly matching TRBD1 (6 bases). V was cut by 1 base and J by 7 bases, with 11 bases left in between. The CDR3 sequence is 15 residues long.

This clonotype has at least ten counts. The V and J genes are TRBV7-7 and TRBJ1-1; no clear D. Germline-derived CDR1 and CDR2 are SSHAT and FNYEAQ (reference sequence). This CDR3 spans 13 amino acids. V was cut by 2 bases and J by 3 bases, with 7 bases left in between. The CDR3 loop reads CASSLKVDTEAFF. The CDR3 bases are TGTGCCAGCAGCTTAAAGGTGGACACTGAAGCTTTCTTT.

The J gene is TRBJ1-2, the V gene TRBV25-1, with D possibly matching TRBD1 (5 bases). V lost 2 bases and J lost 8, with 6 bases in between. Germline V gene lookup returns CDR1 MGHDK and CDR2 SYGVNS. This CDR3 contains 11 residues. CDR3 coding DNA: TGTGCCAGCAGTGAAACAGGAGGCTACACCTTC. The encoded protein is CASSETGGYTF.

The table lists this clonotype with many counts. The chain is built from TRBV6-1 and TRBJ1-4, with D perhaps matching TRBD1 (5 bases). V gave up 3 bases and J gave up 2 bases, with 7 bases separating them. There are 14 residues in the CDR3. The V gene's germline CDR1 is MNHNS and CDR2 SASEGT. The CDR3 nucleotides read TGTGCCAGCAGTGACAGGGAGACTAATGAAAAACTGTTTTTT. The encoded protein is CASSDRETNEKLFF.

This clonotype has ten or more counts. This chain uses TRBV28 with TRBJ1-5; 8 bases agree with TRBD1. The V gene's germline CDR1 is MDHEN and CDR2 SYDVKM. The trim removed 3 bases at V and 3 bases at J, leaving 10 bases unmatched. The CDR3 is 17 amino acids. The CDR3, as DNA: TGTGCCAGCAGTTTGCGACTGACAGGGGTCTCCAATCAGCCCCAGCATTTT. It translates to CASSLRLTGVSNQPQHF.

The V and J genes are TRBV30 and TRBJ1-5; D gene ambiguous. The CDR3 runs 13 residues. Per the germline V gene, CDR1 is GTSNPN and CDR2 is SVGIG (reference sequence). V lost 1 base and J 3 bases, leaving 7 bases between the germline ends. CDR3 nucleotide sequence: TGTGCCTGGAGTGGAAGTCCCAATCAGCCCCAGCATTTT. Translated: CAWSGSPNQPQHF. Full variable domain (outside the CDR3, taken from reference TRBV30 and TRBJ1-5): SQTIHQWPATLVQPVGSPLSLECTVEGTSNPNLYWYRQAAGRGLQLLFYSVGIGQISSEVPQNLSASRPQDRQFILSSKKLLLSDSGFYLCAWSGSPNQPQHFGDGTRLSIL.

This clonotype was seen a handful of times. For the CDR3, the DNA is TGCAGTGCTAGGCAATGGGCAGGCTTAGGCGAAAAACTGTTTTTT. This sequence encodes CSARQWAGLGEKLFF. V is TRBV20-1 and J is TRBJ1-4; unclear D gene. V lost 3 bases to trimming and J lost 8 bases, with 19 bases between them. CDR3 length: 15 residues. Germline values: CDR1 DFQATT, CDR2 SNEGSKA (reference sequence).

This clonotype came up many times. This sequence joins TRBV11-1 and TRBJ2-1; 10 bases match TRBD1. CDR3 length: 20 residues. CDR1 and CDR2 (germline): SGHAT, FQDESV (reference sequence). With 5 bases clipped from V and 0 bases from J, the junction kept 16 bases outside the gene matches. The CDR3: CASSPDRGALIGVSYNEQFF. The DNA for the CDR3 is TGTGCCAGCAGCCCGGACAGGGGGGCTCTTATAGGTGTCTCCTACAATGAGCAGTTCTTC.

Many counts were recorded for this clonotype. The chain employs TRBV11-1 and TRBJ2-1; D is unresolved. V lost 2 bases to trimming and J lost 2 bases, with 7 bases between them. Germline assignment: CDR1 SGHAT and CDR2 FQDESV (reference sequence). The CDR3 sequence is 14 residues long. The CDR3: CASSLLSPYNEQFF. Written as DNA, the CDR3 is TGTGCCAGCAGCTTATTGTCGCCCTACAATGAGCAGTTCTTC.

This clonotype was seen many times. This chain connects TRBV7-2 to TRBJ2-1, with 7 bases matching TRBD2. Per germline, CDR1 SGHTA and CDR2 FQGNSA. This CDR3 contains 16 residues. Germline trimming cut 1 base from V and 7 bases from J; bases unmatched to any gene: 10. CDR3 region: CASSLGGSGVVNEQFF. The CDR3 DNA is TGTGCCAGCAGCTTAGGCGGGAGTGGGGTCGTGAATGAGCAGTTCTTC.

This clonotype has at least ten counts. The gene calls are TRBV7-2 and TRBJ1-5; 9 nucleotides agree with TRBD1. The CDR3 runs 14 residues. J gave up 7 bases and V 5 bases, and 6 bases lay outside the gene matches. Germline V gene sequence: CDR1 SGHTA, CDR2 FQGNSA. CDR3 DNA sequence: TGTGCCAGCAGCCGTCCGGGACAGGGACAGCCCCAGCATTTT. Protein sequence: CASSRPGQGQPQHF.

The chain uses TRBV6-1 and TRBJ1-1; tentative D call: TRBD1 (6 bases). V shed 5 bases and J shed 6 bases, with 13 bases lying between them. The germline CDR1 and CDR2 sequences are MNHNS and SASEGT. The CDR3 extends over 13 amino acids. The CDR3 here is CASSLQGVAEAFF. In DNA form, the CDR3 reads TGTGCCAGCAGTTTACAGGGAGTCGCTGAAGCTTTCTTT.

The rearrangement links TRBV5-1 to TRBJ1-3; D call uncertain. The CDR3 totals 14 residues. Germline CDR1 and CDR2: SGHRS and YFSETQ. Between the trimmed V and J ends, which lost 0 bases and 3 bases, there was a span of 7 bases. The CDR3 spells CASSLEDRGNTIYF. CDR3 sequence (DNA): TGCGCCAGCAGCTTGGAGGACCGTGGAAACACCATATATTTT.

The rearrangement uses TRBV15 and TRBJ2-5; 12 bases line up with TRBD1. The junction had 4 bases not matched to a gene; V was cut back by 1 base and J by 4 bases. The CDR3 runs to 16 residues. The germline gives CDR1 LNHNV, CDR2 YYDKDF (reference sequence). The CDR3, as DNA: TGTGCCACCAGCAGAGGGGACAGGGGGCGCCGAGAGACCCAGTACTTC. It codes for CATSRGDRGRRETQYF. The complete variable domain, with remaining parts taken from reference TRBV15 and TRBJ2-5, reads DAMVIQNPRYQVTQFGKPVTLSCSQTLNHNVMYWYQQKSSQAPKLLFHYYDKDFNNEADTPDNFQSRRPNTSFCFLDIRSPGLGDTAMYLCATSRGDRGRRETQYFGPGTRLLVL.

In its sample, this clonotype was seen many times. For the CDR3, the DNA is TGCGCCAGCAGCCAAGAAGTGGGGAGGACCGGGGAGCTGTTTTTT. Protein: CASSQEVGRTGELFF. The chain recombines TRBV4-3 with TRBJ2-2, with a tentative D call TRBD2 (6 bases). Trimming removed 0 bases at V and 5 bases at J, with 10 bases between. This CDR3 is built from 15 residues. Germline V gene lookup returns CDR1 LGHNA and CDR2 YSLEER.